A single sample is the source of the 19 T cell receptor beta chains below, sequenced in a study of shared clonotypes between healthy human individuals (dated by TCRdb to 2019 to 2021). CD8 naive samples were CD45RO-negative cells positively selected for CCR7, giving a CD45RA+CCR7+ population that excluded TemRA cells. Library preparation employed the immunoSEQ multiplex PCR assay. As stored in TCRdb, this immuneACCESS dataset retains in-frame rearrangements with V and J assigned. A fraction of the clones does not appear; measured against another copy, unresolved V genes explain less than half of the discrepancy, and the remainder lacks a known reason. For this sample there are a few million clones; 90% to 95% appear just once. The ten biggest clones cover about 1.7% of the sample. The sequenced sample was naive CD8+ T cells from PBMCs. Sample cell subset or site, as interpreted from the label and publication: CD45RA+CCR7+. The receptors derive from a young man in good health. Some clones in this sample may be carry-over from other donors' samples.

This clone was picked up one time. The rearrangement uses TRBV13 and TRBJ2-5, with 7 bases that match TRBD2. The CDR3 spans 16 residues. With V trimmed by 3 bases and J by 3 bases, 10 bases remained unmatched. CDR1 is PRHDT and CDR2 is FYEKMQ in the germline V gene (reference sequence). The CDR3 loop is CASSLRLREREETQYF. Here the CDR3 DNA reads TGTGCCAGCAGCTTGAGACTGCGGGAGAGGGAAGAGACCCAGTACTTC.

This clone has a single count. The chain joins TRBV27 to TRBJ2-1, with D uncertain. CDR3 length: 12 residues. Trimming left V 4 bases short and J 8 bases short, with 9 bases between. Germline V gene lookup returns CDR1 MNHEY and CDR2 SMNVEV (reference sequence). The chain's CDR3 is CASSSAVHEQFF. In nucleotides, the CDR3 is TGTGCCAGCAGTTCAGCAGTCCATGAGCAGTTCTTC.

The chain couples TRBV7-6 to TRBJ2-5, with 8 bases identical to TRBD1. This CDR3 region has 15 residues. Germline V CDR1 and CDR2: SGHVS, FNYEAQ. V trimming: 6 bases; J trimming: 5 bases; junction bases outside the gene matches: 11. CDR3 residues: CASSPTQGVFETQYF. As DNA, the CDR3 is TGTGCCAGCAGTCCAACACAGGGGGTTTTCGAGACCCAGTACTTC.

The chain combines TRBV9 with TRBJ1-1; D perhaps matches TRBD1 (6 bases). Germline CDR1 SGDLS, CDR2 YYNGEE. The germline V and J ends were trimmed by 0 bases and 7 bases, with 16 bases remaining between them. CDR3 length: 15 amino acids. DNA of the CDR3: TGTGCCAGCAGCGTAGCGAGAGGGGGTGGCGGTGAAGCTTTCTTT. Its protein product is CASSVARGGGGEAFF.

The chain couples TRBV28 to TRBJ1-1; TRBD1 matches at 7 bases. Germline assignment: CDR1 MDHEN and CDR2 SYDVKM. V gave up 4 bases and J gave up 5 bases; unmatched junction bases: 13. This CDR3 contains 16 residues. The CDR3 DNA reads as TGTGCCAGCAGTTACCCTCCTGAGGGGGCGAGAACTGAAGCTTTCTTT. This gives the protein CASSYPPEGARTEAFF.

The gene calls are TRBV7-2 and TRBJ1-5; possibly TRBD1 for D (5 bases). The germline CDR1 and CDR2 sequences are SGHTA and FQGNSA. V dropped 4 bases and J dropped 0 bases, with 16 bases sitting between them. The CDR3 sequence is 17 residues long. Written as DNA, the CDR3 is TGTGCCAGCAGCTCCCCGGGGGGAGAGTATAGCAATCAGCCCCAGCATTTT. Protein sequence: CASSSPGGEYSNQPQHF.

The V gene is TRBV10-3, the J gene TRBJ2-2, with 7 bases fitting TRBD2. This CDR3 comprises 16 residues. The V segment lost 10 bases and the J segment 6 bases; nucleotides outside the gene matches: 17. CDR1 and CDR2 (germline): ENHRY, SYGVKD. This CDR3 reads CATSPLGGIGSGELFF. The CDR3 bases are TGTGCCACTTCTCCCCTCGGGGGGATAGGGTCCGGGGAGCTGTTTTTT.

Note on this clone: Distinct nucleotide sequences in the sample also encode this CDR3. The genes are TRBV9 and TRBJ2-3; TRBD2 aligns across 9 bases. V shed 0 bases and J 3 bases; nucleotides not matched to a gene: 5. The CDR3 extends over 16 amino acids. Germline V gene data show CDR1 as SGDLS and CDR2 as YYNGEE. DNA of the CDR3: TGTGCCAGCAGCGTAGGCGGCGGGAGGGCAACAGATACGCAGTATTTT. Protein product: CASSVGGGRATDTQYF.

The chain carries TRBV6-1 and TRBJ2-5, with D possibly being TRBD1 (6 bases). CDR1 is MNHNS and CDR2 is SASEGT in the germline V gene. Trimming left V 6 bases short and J 5 bases short, with 16 bases between. The CDR3 is 14 amino acids. This chain's CDR3 is CASRLKGVVETQYF. The CDR3 DNA reads TGTGCCAGCAGACTAAAGGGGGTTGTTGAGACCCAGTACTTC.

This clone was recorded a few times. The rearrangement joins TRBV19 to TRBJ1-1; no clear D. The CDR3 spans 15 residues. The germline V and J ends were trimmed by 1 base and 4 bases, with 13 bases remaining between them. Germline-derived CDR1 and CDR2 are LNHDA and SQIVND (reference sequence). CDR3 coding DNA: TGTGCCAGTAGTATAGGGCAGCTCGGGGTCACTGAAGCTTTCTTT. Translated: CASSIGQLGVTEAFF.

This chain uses TRBV30 with TRBJ1-3; 8 bases line up with TRBD1. CDR1 is GTSNPN and CDR2 is SVGIG in the germline V gene (reference sequence). This CDR3 is 15 amino acids long. V lost 4 bases to trimming and J lost 2 bases; unmatched junction nucleotides: 7. The CDR3 here is CAWTFSGGPGNTIYF. The CDR3 DNA follows: TGTGCCTGGACTTTCTCAGGGGGCCCTGGAAACACCATATATTTT.

This chain links TRBV18 with TRBJ2-1; unclear D gene. CDR1 KGHSH and CDR2 LQKENI come from the germline V gene. The CDR3 runs to 12 residues. V was pared by 5 bases and J by 8 bases, with 10 bases between. The CDR3 spells CASSSVIDEQFF. The DNA for the CDR3 is TGTGCCAGCTCATCCGTCATCGATGAGCAGTTCTTC.

This clone was counted a single time. At the DNA level, this CDR3 is encoded by other sequences in the same sample as well. The rearrangement links TRBV10-3 to TRBJ2-7; unclear D gene. The CDR3 has 12 residues. Germline CDR1 ENHRY, CDR2 SYGVKD. Trimming left V 0 bases short and J 4 bases short, with 4 bases between. The CDR3 region has the DNA TGTGCCATCAGTGAGTCACCATACGAGCAGTACTTC. Protein sequence: CAISESPYEQYF.

The chain combines TRBV29-1 with TRBJ1-2, with 7 positions matching TRBD1. Trimming took 6 bases from V and 11 from J; bases not matched to a gene: 15. The CDR3 runs 13 residues. Looked up from germline, CDR1 is SQVTM and CDR2 is ANQGSEA. CDR3 in amino acids: CSVLSGTAEPYTF. CDR3 sequence (DNA): TGCAGCGTCCTATCCGGGACAGCGGAACCATACACCTTC.

The chain uses TRBV28 and TRBJ2-1, with 8 bases that match TRBD1. Trimming cost V 6 bases and J 7 bases; bases outside gene matches: 8. CDR3 size: 14 residues. From germline, CDR1 is MDHEN and CDR2 SYDVKM. The CDR3 sequence is CASSTTYRGNEQFF. DNA for the CDR3: TGTGCCAGCAGCACGACGTACAGGGGGAATGAGCAGTTCTTC.

This chain joins TRBV5-4 and TRBJ1-2, with D unresolved. Germline loops: CDR1 SGHNT, CDR2 YYREEE (reference sequence). The CDR3 has 12 residues. V dropped 4 bases and J dropped 8 bases, with 12 bases sitting between them. In DNA, the CDR3 is TGTGCCAGCAGCCCGCCGACCGGCGGCTACACCTTC. This encodes CASSPPTGGYTF.

The V call is TRBV2, the J call TRBJ2-7; TRBD1 agrees at 9 bases. The CDR3 sequence is 14 residues long. Germline trimming cut 6 bases from V and 4 bases from J; bases unmatched to any gene: 7. CDR1 and CDR2 from the germline V gene are SNHLY and FYNNEI. CDR3 sequence reads: CASRDRGMYYEQYF. The CDR3 DNA is TGTGCCAGCAGAGACAGGGGGATGTATTACGAGCAGTACTTC.

The genes are TRBV5-6 and TRBJ2-5, with 10 bases lining up with TRBD1. CDR3 size: 18 residues. After removal of 3 bases from V and 5 bases from J, the junction contained 16 bases not matched to a gene. CDR1 is SGHDT and CDR2 is YYEEEE in the germline V gene. The DNA of the CDR3 is TGTGCCAGCAGCTCCCCGGCTGGGACAGGGGAGGATAGGGAGACCCAGTACTTC. Its translation: CASSSPAGTGEDRETQYF. The entire variable domain, with the rest obtained from reference TRBV5-6 and TRBJ2-5, is as follows: DAGVTQSPTHLIKTRGQQVTLRCSPKSGHDTVSWYQQALGQGPQFIFQYYEEEERQRGNFPDRFSGHQFPNYSSELNVNALLLGDSALYLCASSSPAGTGEDRETQYFGPGTRLLVL.

This chain links TRBV5-1 with TRBJ1-3, with a weak D call TRBD1 (5 bases). The CDR3 consists of 17 residues. V lost 2 bases and J lost 4, with 19 bases in between. Germline values: CDR1 SGHRS, CDR2 YFSETQ. CDR3 loop: CASSFASGGSRGNTIYF. The DNA of the CDR3 is TGCGCCAGCAGCTTCGCTAGCGGGGGGTCGCGAGGAAACACCATATATTTT. Drawing the rest from reference TRBV5-1 and TRBJ1-3, the complete variable domain is KAGVTQTPRYLIKTRGQQVTLSCSPISGHRSVSWYQQTPGQGLQFLFEYFSETQRNKGNFPGRFSGRQFSNSRSEMNVSTLELGDSALYLCASSFASGGSRGNTIYFGEGSWLTVV.